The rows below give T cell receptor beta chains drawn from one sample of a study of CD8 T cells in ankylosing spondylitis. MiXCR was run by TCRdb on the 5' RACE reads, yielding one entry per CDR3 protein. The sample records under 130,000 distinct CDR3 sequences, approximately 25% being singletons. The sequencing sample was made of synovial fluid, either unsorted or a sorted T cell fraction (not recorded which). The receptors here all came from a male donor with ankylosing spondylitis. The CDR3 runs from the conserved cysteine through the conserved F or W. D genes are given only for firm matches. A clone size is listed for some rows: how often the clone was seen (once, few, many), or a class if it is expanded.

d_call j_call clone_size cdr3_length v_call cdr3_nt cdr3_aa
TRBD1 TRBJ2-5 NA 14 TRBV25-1 TGTGCCAGCAGTGACCTGACAGGGACAGAGACCCAGTACTTC CASSDLTGTETQYF
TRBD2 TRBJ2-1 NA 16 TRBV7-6 TGTGCCAGCAGCCCTAGCGGGAGTAGTCCCTACAATGAGCAGTTCTTC CASSPSGSSPYNEQFF
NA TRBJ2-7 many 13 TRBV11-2 TGTGCCAGCAGCCCCGCGGACCTCTACGAGCAGTACTTC CASSPADLYEQYF
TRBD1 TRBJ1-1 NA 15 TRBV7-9 TGTGCCAGCAGCTTCCCGACAGGGGTGGTTACTGAAGCTTTCTTT CASSFPTGVVTEAFF
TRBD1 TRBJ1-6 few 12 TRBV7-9 TGTGCCAGCAGCTTAACAGGGGGTGTCCTCCACTTT CASSLTGGVLHF
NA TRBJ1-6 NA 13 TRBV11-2 TGTGCCAGCAGCTTAGATCCGGGGACACCCCTCCACTTT CASSLDPGTPLHF
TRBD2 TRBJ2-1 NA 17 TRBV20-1 TGCAGTGCTAGACGAACTCCGGGACTAGCGGGATACAATGAGCAGTTCTTC CSARRTPGLAGYNEQFF
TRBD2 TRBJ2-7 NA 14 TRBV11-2 TGTGCCAGCAGCCTCAGACTAGCGGGAAACGAGCAGTACTTC CASSLRLAGNEQYF
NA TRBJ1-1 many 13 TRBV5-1 TGCGCCAGCAGCTTGGAGGGGAACACTGAAGCTTTCTTT CASSLEGNTEAFF
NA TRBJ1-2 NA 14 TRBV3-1 TGTGCCAGCAGCCAAGGGGTGGAGCTCTATGGCTACACCTTC CASSQGVELYGYTF
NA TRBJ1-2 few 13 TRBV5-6 TGTGCCAGCAGCTTTACCGGGGTCGAGGGCTACACCTTC CASSFTGVEGYTF
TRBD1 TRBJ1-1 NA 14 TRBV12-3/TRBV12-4 TGTGCCAGCAGTTTTTCTTGGACAGGGTTCGAAGCTTTCTTT CASSFSWTGFEAFF
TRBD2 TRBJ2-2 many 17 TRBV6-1 TGTGCCAGCAGCACCCGGGGCACTAGCGGGAGTACCGGGGAGCTGTTTTTT CASSTRGTSGSTGELFF
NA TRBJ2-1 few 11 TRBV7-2 TGTGCCAGCGGGGTCTACAATGAGCAGTTCTTC CASGVYNEQFF
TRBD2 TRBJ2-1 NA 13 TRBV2 TGTGCCAGCAGCGGCGGGAGGGGGAATGAGCAGTTCTTC CASSGGRGNEQFF
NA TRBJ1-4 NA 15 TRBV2 TGTGCCAGCAGCCCCGTGGGGGTAACTAATGAAAAACTGTTTTTT CASSPVGVTNEKLFF
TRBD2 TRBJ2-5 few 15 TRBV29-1 TGCAGCGTTCTGGTTAGCGGGAGTCCCACGGAGACCCAGTACTTC CSVLVSGSPTETQYF
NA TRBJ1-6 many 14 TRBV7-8 TGTGCCAGCAGCTTATTAGGGGGGGGATCACCCCTCCACTTT CASSLLGGGSPLHF
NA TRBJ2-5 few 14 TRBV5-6 TGTGCCAGCAGCTTGTGGGGGCGAATAGAGACCCAGTACTTC CASSLWGRIETQYF
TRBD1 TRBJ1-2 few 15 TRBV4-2 TGTGCCAGCAGCCAAGAGGACAGGGGGGACTATGGCTACACCTTC CASSQEDRGDYGYTF
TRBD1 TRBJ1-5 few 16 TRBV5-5 TGTGCCAGCAGCTTGGTCGCCTCGACAGGGGATCAGCCCCAGCATTTT CASSLVASTGDQPQHF
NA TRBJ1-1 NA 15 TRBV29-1 TGCAGCGTTGAGGGCGTCGGAGGGAGGAGTACTGAAGCTTTCTTT CSVEGVGGRSTEAFF
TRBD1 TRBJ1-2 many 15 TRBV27 TGTGCCAGCAGTTTCCTCCGGGACAGACTCTATGGCTACACCTTC CASSFLRDRLYGYTF
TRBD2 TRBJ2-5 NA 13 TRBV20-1 TGCAGTGAGTTTGAAGCGGGAGGAGAGACCCAGTACTTC CSEFEAGGETQYF
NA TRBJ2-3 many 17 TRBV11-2 TGTGCCAGCAGCCCATGGGGGTCGGTTACTAGCACAGATACGCAGTATTTT CASSPWGSVTSTDTQYF
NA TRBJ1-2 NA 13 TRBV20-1 TGCAGTGCCGTCCATGGGCAGAACTATGGCTACACCTTC CSAVHGQNYGYTF
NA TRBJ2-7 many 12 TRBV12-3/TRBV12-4 TGTGCCAGCAGTTTTCACGGCTACGAGCAGTACTTC CASSFHGYEQYF
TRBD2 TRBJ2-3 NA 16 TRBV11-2 TGTGCCAGCAGCTTAGAACCGGGACTATACACAGATACGCAGTATTTT CASSLEPGLYTDTQYF
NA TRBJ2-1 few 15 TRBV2 TGTGCCAGCAGACCCCACGATGGGAGAAGGCATGAGCAGTTCTTC CASRPHDGRRHEQFF
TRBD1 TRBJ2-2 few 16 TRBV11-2 TGTGCCAGCAGCTTTCCCGGGACAGGGAACACCGGGGAGCTGTTTTTT CASSFPGTGNTGELFF
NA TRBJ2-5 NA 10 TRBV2 TGTGCCAGCAGCTATAGCAGCCAGTACTTC CASSYSSQYF
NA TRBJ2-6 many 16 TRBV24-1 TGTGCCACCAGTGATCGGACAAGCTCTGGGGCCAACGTCCTGACTTTC CATSDRTSSGANVLTF
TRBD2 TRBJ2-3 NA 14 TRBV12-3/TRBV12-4 TGTGCCAGCACCTCCGAGCTAGCGGGAGCTACGCAGTATTTT CASTSELAGATQYF
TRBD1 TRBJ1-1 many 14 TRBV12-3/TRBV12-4 TGTGCCAGCAGTTTATTTGGGACAGGGACTGAAGCTTTCTTT CASSLFGTGTEAFF
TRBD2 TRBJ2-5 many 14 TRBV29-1 TGCAGCTTGACTTGGGCTAGCGGTCAAGAGACCCAGTACTTC CSLTWASGQETQYF
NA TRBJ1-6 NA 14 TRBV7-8 TGTGCCAGCAGCTCCTCCAGGGGTGATTCACCCCTCCACTTT CASSSSRGDSPLHF
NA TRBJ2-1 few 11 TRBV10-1 TGCGCCAGCAGTGAGGGTAACAAGCAGTTCTTC CASSEGNKQFF
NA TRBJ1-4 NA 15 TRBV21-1 TGTGCCAGCAGCAAAGCTAGTGACTGTGATGAAAAACTGTTTTTT CASSKASDCDEKLFF
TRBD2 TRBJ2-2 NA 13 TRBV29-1 TGCAGCGCTTCCAGCGGGAGGGCCGGGGAGCTGTTTTTT CSASSGRAGELFF
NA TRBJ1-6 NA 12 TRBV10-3 TGTGCCATCCGGGAGACAAATTCACCCCTCCACTTT CAIRETNSPLHF
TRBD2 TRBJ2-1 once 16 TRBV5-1 TGCGCCAGCGGGACTAGCGGGAGGGCCGCCTACAATGAGCAGTTCTTC CASGTSGRAAYNEQFF
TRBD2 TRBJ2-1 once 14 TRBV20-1 TGCAGTGCTAGAGCGGCTAGCGGTTACAATGAGCAGTTCTTC CSARAASGYNEQFF
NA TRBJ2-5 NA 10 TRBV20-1 TGCAGTGCTAGACGGGAGACCCAGTACTTC CSARRETQYF
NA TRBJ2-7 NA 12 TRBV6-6 TGTGCCAGCTCCGGGAGTGGCAACGAGCAGTACTTC CASSGSGNEQYF
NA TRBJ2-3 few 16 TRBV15 TGTGCCACCACCAGAACACCCGAGGTTCTTTCAGATACGCAGTATTTT CATTRTPEVLSDTQYF
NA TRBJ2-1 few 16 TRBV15 TGTGCCACCAGCAGAGTTAATGGAGCAGCCGACAATGAGCAGTTCTTC CATSRVNGAADNEQFF
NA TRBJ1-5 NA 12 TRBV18 TGTGCCAGCTCACCACGCGATCAGCCCCAGCATTTT CASSPRDQPQHF
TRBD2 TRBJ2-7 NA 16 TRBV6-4 TGTGCCAGCAGTAAACTAGCGGGGACCCACTCCTACGAGCAGTACTTC CASSKLAGTHSYEQYF
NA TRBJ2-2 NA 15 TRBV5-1 TGCGCCAGCAGCGTCCAGGGGACAAACACCGGGGAGCTGTTTTTT CASSVQGTNTGELFF
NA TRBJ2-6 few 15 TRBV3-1 TGTGCCAGCAGCCAAGATAGCTCTGGGGCCAACGTCCTGACTTTC CASSQDSSGANVLTF
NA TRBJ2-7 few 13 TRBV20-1 TGCAGTGCTAGGGGAAGGGTTTGGTACGAGCAGTACTTC CSARGRVWYEQYF
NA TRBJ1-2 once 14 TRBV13 TGTGCCAGCAGCTTAGGCCCAGCGATCTATGGCTACACCTTC CASSLGPAIYGYTF
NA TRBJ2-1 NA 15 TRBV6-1 TGTGCCAGCAGTCCTGGGGGTAAGTCCTACAATGAGCAGTTCTTC CASSPGGKSYNEQFF
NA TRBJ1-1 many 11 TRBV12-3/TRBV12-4 TGTGCCAGCATCCTAGTGGGCCGAGCTTTCTTT CASILVGRAFF